One and the same sample provided the 20 T cell receptor beta chains below, sequenced in a study of spatial heterogeneity in lung cancer. TCRdb redid the calling of the 5' RACE reads with MiXCR, one entry per CDR3 protein. The sample shows approximately 10,000 distinct CDR3 sequences, under 6.5% of them seen only once. The time point is: sample taken at primary tumor resection. Findings of the study overall: Counts of expanded intratumoral alpha and beta TCRs tracked tumor mutation counts.

Their cognate antigens are unknown. The sample in question was lung tumor tissue, obtained at surgery. These receptors all come from a female donor with early-stage non-small cell lung cancer.

This clonotype occurred a few times. A junction end diverges from the germline sequence, so it may reflect a read error. The V and J genes are TRBV7-9 and TRBJ1-2, with 8 bases that match TRBD1. The CDR3 length is 15 residues. Germline CDR1 is SEHNR and CDR2 is FQNEAQ (reference sequence). This chain's CDR3 is CANSFSGQESFGYTF. CDR3 nucleotide sequence: TGTGCCAACAGCTTCTCGGGACAGGAATCATTTGGCTACACCTTC.

This clonotype counts as medium-sized (0.01 to 0.1%). The chain has TRBV20-1 and TRBJ2-3; perhaps TRBD2 as D (7 bases). The germline CDR1 and CDR2 sequences are DFQATT and SNEGSKA (reference sequence). The CDR3 is 16 amino acids. Trimming left V 6 bases short and J 5 bases short, with 24 bases between. Written as DNA, the CDR3 is TGCAGTGCCCCCCAGGGGCGGCCGGGGGGTAGAGATACGCAGTATTTT. Amino acid sequence: CSAPQGRPGGRDTQYF.

This clonotype occurred many times. The chain carries TRBV7-8 and TRBJ1-4; 8 nucleotides line up with TRBD1. Germline V gene lookup returns CDR1 SGHVS and CDR2 FQNEAQ. The junction had 7 bases not matched to a gene; V was cut back by 8 bases and J by 8 bases. The CDR3 sequence is 13 residues long. The CDR3 spells CASLGQGGEKLFF. The DNA for the CDR3 is TGTGCCAGCTTAGGACAGGGTGGAGAAAAACTGTTTTTT.

Ten or more counts support this clonotype. CDR3 coding DNA: TGCAGTGCTAGAAGGTCAGGGGGGTCGAACACTGAAGCTTTCTTT. Translated, it gives CSARRSGGSNTEAFF. This sequence joins TRBV20-1 and TRBJ1-1, with TRBD1 matching over 7 bases. This CDR3 has 15 amino acids. Germline V gives CDR1 DFQATT, CDR2 SNEGSKA (reference sequence). The V and J ends lost 2 bases and 1 base, in that order; junction bases with no gene match: 7.

This clonotype showed up many times. This chain joins TRBV11-2 and TRBJ2-3; D is unresolved. The CDR3 is 14 amino acids. Per the germline V gene, CDR1 is SGHAT and CDR2 is FQNNGV. Trimming removed 0 bases at V and 1 base at J, with 5 bases between. The CDR3, as DNA: TGTGCCAGCAGCTTAGATATGGGCACAGATACGCAGTATTTT. Protein: CASSLDMGTDTQYF.

This clonotype came up many times. The genes are TRBV12-3 or TRBV12-4 and TRBJ1-2, with D possibly matching TRBD1 (5 bases). Trimming stripped 4 bases from V and 2 bases from J, with 17 bases between. The CDR3 covers 16 residues. The CDR3 DNA sequence: TGTGCCAGCAGTTCCCTTCTCCCCGGGGCGAACTATGGCTACACCTTC. Protein: CASSSLLPGANYGYTF.

This clonotype qualifies as medium-sized (0.01 to 0.1%). This CDR3 reads CASSSPLDQETQYF. The CDR3 bases are TGTGCCAGCAGCTCCCCGTTGGACCAAGAGACCCAGTACTTC. The rearrangement joins TRBV7-9 to TRBJ2-5; no clear D. Trimming pared 4 bases from V and 0 bases from J, leaving 9 bases between. The V gene's germline CDR1 is SEHNR and CDR2 FQNEAQ (reference sequence). The CDR3 runs to 14 residues.

This clonotype has more than one count but fewer than ten. The CDR3 sequence: CASSLQSIAGSTDTQYF. The CDR3 nucleotides read TGTGCCAGCTCGCTACAGTCGATAGCGGGGAGCACAGATACGCAGTATTTT. The chain carries TRBV18 and TRBJ2-3; the match to TRBD2 covers 8 bases. There are 17 residues in the CDR3. The trim removed 6 bases at V and 0 bases at J, leaving 11 bases unmatched. Looked up from germline, CDR1 is KGHSH and CDR2 is LQKENI.

This clonotype was picked up many times. The genes are TRBV3-1 and TRBJ2-5; D is undetermined. Germline CDR1 LGHDT, CDR2 YNNKEL (reference sequence). The CDR3 has 12 amino acids. The germline V and J ends were trimmed by 1 base and 6 bases, with 6 bases remaining between them. In DNA form, the CDR3 reads TGTGCCAGCAGCCAAGGGGTACAGACCCAGTACTTC. This gives the protein CASSQGVQTQYF.

This clonotype was picked up many times. V is TRBV24-1 and J is TRBJ1-5; 10 positions agree with TRBD1. The V segment lost 9 bases and the J segment 3 bases; nucleotides outside the gene matches: 4. Per germline, CDR1 KGHDR and CDR2 SFDVKD. This CDR3 is 14 amino acids long. The CDR3 is CATRGTGANQPQHF. CDR3 in DNA: TGTGCCACCCGCGGGACAGGGGCCAATCAGCCCCAGCATTTT.

CDR3 coding DNA: TGTGCCAGCAGCTTGGATAACTACAATGAGCAGTTCTTC. This gives the protein CASSLDNYNEQFF. V and J are TRBV5-4 and TRBJ2-1; D ambiguous. With 0 bases removed from V and 3 bases from J, the gap between germline ends came to 4 bases. This CDR3 spans 13 amino acids. The germline V gene has CDR1 SGHNT and CDR2 YYREEE (reference sequence). Full variable domain (missing parts from reference TRBV5-4 and TRBJ2-1): ETGVTQSPTHLIKTRGQQVTLRCSSQSGHNTVSWYQQALGQGPQFIFQYYREEENGRGNFPPRFSGLQFPNYSSELNVNALELDDSALYLCASSLDNYNEQFFGPGTRLTVL.

This clonotype was seen many times. The chain has TRBV2 and TRBJ2-3; TRBD2 agrees at 12 bases. The CDR3 runs 17 residues. Unmatched junction bases numbered 10, after V lost 7 bases and J lost 2 bases. From germline, CDR1 is SNHLY and CDR2 FYNNEI. The CDR3: CASKPLGLAGSTDTQYF. CDR3 nucleotides: TGTGCCAGCAAACCCCTCGGACTAGCGGGATCCACAGATACGCAGTATTTT.

Relative to its sample, this clonotype is medium-sized. The DNA of the CDR3 is TGTGCCAGCAGCCCAGAGGGGGCCGGTTCCTACGAGCAGTACTTC. Its protein is CASSPEGAGSYEQYF. This chain links TRBV7-9 with TRBJ2-7, with 7 positions matching TRBD1. V lost 5 bases, J lost 1 base, and 8 bases stayed unmatched. There are 15 residues in the CDR3. CDR1 and CDR2 (germline): SEHNR, FQNEAQ (reference sequence).

This clonotype has a count of ten or more. The chain carries TRBV10-3 and TRBJ2-5; 8 bases map to TRBD1. The ends lost 4 bases at V and 5 bases at J; junction bases unmatched: 12. Per the germline V gene, CDR1 is ENHRY and CDR2 is SYGVKD. CDR3 length: 16 amino acids. The CDR3 bases are TGTGCCATCAGTGCCGGAATAGGACAGGGTGGGGAGACCCAGTACTTC. The encoded protein is CAISAGIGQGGETQYF.

In this sample, this clonotype turned up many times. This rearrangement joins TRBV3-2 to TRBJ2-7; the table's D call, TRBD1, was not checked against the DNA. TRBV3-2 is a pseudogene locus. This CDR3 has 14 residues. Written as DNA, the CDR3 is TGTGCCAGCAGCCCTGTACGGGACAGATACGAGCAGTACGTC. As protein: CASSPVRDRYEQYV.

This clonotype appeared a few times. The chain uses TRBV7-2 and TRBJ2-5; D is ambiguous. The CDR3 totals 16 residues. CDR1 is SGHTA, CDR2 FQGNSA, per germline. The V and J ends lost 5 bases and 3 bases respectively, with 19 bases between them. Written as DNA, the CDR3 is TGTGCCAGCAGCCTGGAGCTCAGGCGCCCGGAAGAGACCCAGTACTTC. Translated, it gives CASSLELRRPEETQYF.

The V call is TRBV15, the J call TRBJ2-7; D is undetermined. CDR1 and CDR2 (germline): LNHNV, YYDKDF (reference sequence). The CDR3 is 14 residues long. This CDR3 is CTTSRDLGTYEQYV. CDR3 DNA: TGTACCACCAGCAGAGATCTAGGAACCTACGAGCAGTACGTC.

There are many counts of this clonotype. The chain employs TRBV12-3 or TRBV12-4 and TRBJ2-2; D is possibly TRBD1 (6 bases). This CDR3 spans 15 amino acids. The V end was cut by 5 bases, the J end by 4 bases, with 14 bases between. The CDR3 DNA reads as TGTGCCAGCAGTCCACAGGGAATCGGCACCGGGGAGCTGTTTTTT. It yields the protein CASSPQGIGTGELFF.

This clonotype counts as medium-sized. This rearrangement joins TRBV20-1 to TRBJ1-5, with TRBD1 as a possible D gene (6 bases). V lost 6 bases, J lost 5 bases, and 11 bases lay in between. The CDR3 has 12 amino acids. Germline V gene lookup returns CDR1 DFQATT and CDR2 SNEGSKA (reference sequence). CDR3 nucleotide sequence: TGCAGTGCCAAGAGGGGGGATCAGCCCCAGCATTTT. Translating gives CSAKRGDQPQHF.

This clonotype was observed many times. The V and J genes are TRBV7-2 and TRBJ2-1; no definite D call. V lost 5 bases, J lost 0 bases, and 17 bases lay in between. CDR3 length: 17 amino acids. The germline V gene has CDR1 SGHTA and CDR2 FQGNSA. CDR3 in DNA: TGTGCCAGCAGCCAGAGGACGACTCCCAGCTCCTACAATGAGCAGTTCTTC. This encodes CASSQRTTPSSYNEQFF. The full variable domain, completed using reference TRBV7-2 and TRBJ2-1, is GAGVSQSPSNKVTEKGKDVELRCDPISGHTALYWYRQSLGQGLEFLIYFQGNSAPDKSGLPSDRFSAERTGGSVSTLTIQRTQQEDSAVYLCASSQRTTPSSYNEQFFGPGTRLTVL.